The 23 T cell receptor beta chains below all came from one sample that was sequenced in a study of cytomegalovirus exposure and HLA in healthy donors. Some clones are missing from TCRdb's copy, which holds only in-frame ones; the method was immunoSEQ multiplex PCR. The top ten clones hold around 3.1% of a sample with approximately 160,000 clones, about 89% of them seen once. Sequenced material: PBMCs. The receptors derive from a woman younger than 30 in good health and CMV-seropositive.

V gene TRBV5-1 combines with J gene TRBJ2-5; TRBD2 agrees at 7 bases. Germline V lookup: CDR1 SGHRS, CDR2 YFSETQ. Trimming took 1 base from V and 1 from J; bases not matched to a gene: 1. CDR3 length: 14 residues. The CDR3 sequence is CASSLQRGQETQYF. In DNA, the CDR3 is TGCGCCAGCAGCTTGCAGCGGGGCCAAGAGACCCAGTACTTC.

This clone has only a few counts. This chain connects TRBV7-9 to TRBJ1-5; D unclear. In germline, CDR1 is SEHNR, CDR2 FQNEAQ (reference sequence). The CDR3 contains 15 residues. V lost 2 bases and J 0 bases, leaving 8 bases between the germline ends. The CDR3 DNA reads as TGTGCCAGCAGCTTAAGGAGGGCTAGCAATCAGCCCCAGCATTTT. It encodes CASSLRRASNQPQHF.

This chain uses TRBV29-1 with TRBJ2-4; D might be TRBD2 (5 bases). This CDR3 contains 14 residues. Trimming pared 4 bases from V and 4 bases from J, leaving 14 bases between. CDR1 SQVTM and CDR2 ANQGSEA come from the germline V gene. The chain's CDR3 is CSVAGRAGKNIQYF. Written as DNA, the CDR3 is TGCAGCGTTGCCGGGCGGGCCGGGAAAAACATTCAGTACTTC.

The chain carries TRBV5-1 and TRBJ2-5; 7 bases align to TRBD2. The germline V gene encodes CDR1 SGHRS and CDR2 YFSETQ. CDR3 length equals 15 residues. With 4 bases clipped from V and 4 bases from J, the junction kept 10 bases outside the gene matches. The CDR3 DNA reads TGCGCCAGCAGCAGATCTAGCGGCCCCCCAGAGACCCAGTACTTC. Translation gives CASSRSSGPPETQYF.

This chain links TRBV27 with TRBJ2-1, with TRBD1 matching 10 bases. J was trimmed by 6 bases and V by 5 bases; bases with no gene match: 10. The germline CDR1 and CDR2 sequences are MNHEY and SMNVEV (reference sequence). CDR3 length: 16 amino acids. The chain's CDR3 is CASSGTTGTGVNEQFF. In DNA, the CDR3 is TGTGCCAGCAGTGGTACGACCGGGACAGGGGTCAATGAGCAGTTCTTC.

This chain uses TRBV11-2 with TRBJ1-1, with 10 bases identical to TRBD1. V lost 5 bases to trimming and J lost 4 bases; unmatched junction nucleotides: 10. Germline CDR1 and CDR2: SGHAT and FQNNGV. There are 16 residues in the CDR3. In nucleotides, the CDR3 is TGTGCCAGCAGCCTAGGACAGGGGGTGGGGAGCACTGAAGCTTTCTTT. Encoded protein: CASSLGQGVGSTEAFF.

The gene calls are TRBV6-1 and TRBJ2-1; a possible D gene is TRBD1 (5 bases). Trimming took 1 base from V and 3 from J, leaving 16 bases between them. CDR1 MNHNS and CDR2 SASEGT come from the germline V gene. This CDR3 has 17 residues. This CDR3 reads CASSEGLGAGLYNEQFF. The DNA of the CDR3 is TGTGCCAGCAGTGAAGGGCTAGGGGCCGGGCTCTACAATGAGCAGTTCTTC.

The rearrangement joins TRBV7-9 to TRBJ1-2; 7 bases agree with TRBD1. The CDR3 sequence is 13 residues long. Germline trimming cut 5 bases from V and 4 bases from J; bases unmatched to any gene: 4. Germline-derived CDR1 and CDR2 are SEHNR and FQNEAQ (reference sequence). The CDR3 sequence is CASSRAGGYGYTF. The DNA for the CDR3 is TGTGCCAGCAGCCGGGCAGGGGGCTATGGCTACACCTTC.

The V and J genes are TRBV30 and TRBJ2-5, with a weak D call TRBD1 (6 bases). V gave up 4 bases and J gave up 1 base, with 10 bases separating them. Looked up from germline, CDR1 is GTSNPN and CDR2 is SVGIG (reference sequence). The CDR3 has 13 residues. DNA for the CDR3: TGTGCCTGGACAAAGGACAGCCAAGAGACCCAGTACTTC. Encoded protein: CAWTKDSQETQYF.

This clone has just one count. The chain links TRBV13 to TRBJ1-1; D gene unclear. This CDR3 is 18 amino acids long. Between the trimmed V and J ends, which lost 2 bases and 1 base, there was a span of 20 bases. Germline V gives CDR1 PRHDT, CDR2 FYEKMQ (reference sequence). The CDR3 protein is CASSLRGYPSITNTEAFF. CDR3 coding DNA: TGTGCCAGCAGCTTACGAGGGTACCCCAGCATAACGAACACTGAAGCTTTCTTT.

The rearrangement uses TRBV28 and TRBJ2-7; 7 positions match TRBD2. Germline V gene lookup returns CDR1 MDHEN and CDR2 SYDVKM. This CDR3 spans 13 amino acids. V was pared by 2 bases and J by 9 bases, with 7 bases of the junction left unmatched. The CDR3 region has the DNA TGTGCCAGCAGTTTAAAGATGGGGACTATGCAGTACTTC. Its protein is CASSLKMGTMQYF.

Points on this clone: In the same sample, other DNA sequences code for this CDR3. The chain employs TRBV5-1 and TRBJ2-3; 11 bases fit TRBD2. This CDR3 comprises 15 residues. Trimming at V came to 5 bases and at J to 1 base, leaving 3 bases not matched to a gene. CDR1 and CDR2 (germline): SGHRS, YFSETQ. The CDR3: CASSLAGGGTDTQYF. DNA for the CDR3: TGCGCCAGCAGTCTAGCGGGAGGCGGCACAGATACGCAGTATTTT.

The chain combines TRBV28 with TRBJ1-4; 7 bases are shared with TRBD1. Germline V gives CDR1 MDHEN, CDR2 SYDVKM. This CDR3 has 15 residues. Trimming took 5 bases from V and 5 from J; bases not matched to a gene: 8. Here the CDR3 reads CASSIAGGKNEKLFF. CDR3 bases: TGTGCCAGCAGTATCGCAGGGGGAAAAAATGAAAAACTGTTTTTT.

The chain is built from TRBV5-4 and TRBJ1-3; D is unclear. Trimming pared 4 bases from V and 9 bases from J, leaving 8 bases between. Germline V gene lookup returns CDR1 SGHNT and CDR2 YYREEE (reference sequence). The CDR3 consists of 11 residues. The CDR3 sequence: CASSGRGTIYF. The DNA of the CDR3 is TGTGCCAGCAGCGGCCGGGGCACCATATATTTT.

J is TRBJ2-1 and V is TRBV7-2; D remains ambiguous. Per the germline V gene, CDR1 is SGHTA and CDR2 is FQGNSA. The V and J ends lost 3 bases and 5 bases respectively, with 8 bases between them. This CDR3 has 13 residues. Here the CDR3 reads CASSFVLNNEQFF. In DNA, the CDR3 is TGTGCCAGCAGCTTCGTCCTAAACAATGAGCAGTTCTTC.

The CDR3 region has the DNA TGTGCCAGCTCAAGGGAGGTCACCGGGGAGCTGTTTTTT. Protein product: CASSREVTGELFF. This chain links TRBV18 with TRBJ2-2, with D possibly TRBD2 on 6 matching bases. The V gene's germline CDR1 is KGHSH and CDR2 LQKENI. This CDR3 has 13 residues. V lost 5 bases and J lost 4, with 8 bases in between. The full variable domain, with the rest looked up from reference TRBV18 and TRBJ2-2, is NAGVMQNPRHLVRRRGQEARLRCSPMKGHSHVYWYRQLPEEGLKFMVYLQKENIIDESGMPKERFSAEFPKEGPSILRIQQVVRGDSAAYFCASSREVTGELFFGEGSRLTVL.

The rearrangement uses TRBV7-2 and TRBJ2-3; no definite D call. The CDR3 is 13 amino acids. V lost 2 bases to trimming and J lost 2 bases, with 5 bases between them. Germline V gives CDR1 SGHTA, CDR2 FQGNSA. CDR3 protein: CASSLFSTDTQYF. The CDR3 bases are TGTGCCAGCAGCTTATTCTCCACAGATACGCAGTATTTT.

The V call is TRBV29-1, the J call TRBJ2-3; TRBD2 is a possible D gene (5 bases). The CDR3 runs 10 residues. Germline V gene sequence: CDR1 SQVTM, CDR2 ANQGSEA. The V end was cut by 4 bases, the J end by 9 bases, with 8 bases between. The CDR3 reads CSVARGTQYF. The CDR3 DNA sequence: TGCAGCGTTGCCCGGGGAACGCAGTATTTT.

This chain connects TRBV5-1 to TRBJ2-1; 8 bases line up with TRBD2. The V segment lost 1 base and the J segment 7 bases; nucleotides outside the gene matches: 10. This CDR3 comprises 16 residues. CDR1 and CDR2 from the germline V gene are SGHRS and YFSETQ. The CDR3: CASSLLSGSGKNEQFF. CDR3 DNA sequence: TGCGCCAGCAGCTTGCTAAGCGGGAGCGGAAAGAATGAGCAGTTCTTC.

This chain uses TRBV6-1 with TRBJ1-2; 9 positions match TRBD1. Trimming removed 6 bases from V and 5 bases from J; junction bases left unmatched: 4. Germline V gene data show CDR1 as MNHNS and CDR2 as SASEGT. This CDR3 spans 13 amino acids. CDR3 protein: CASRTGGGYGYTF. The CDR3 coding sequence is TGTGCCAGCAGGACAGGGGGAGGATATGGCTACACCTTC.

The rearrangement uses TRBV4-3 and TRBJ2-3, with 13 bases lining up with TRBD2. V dropped 3 bases and J dropped 1; count of bases not matched to a gene: 1. CDR1 LGHNA and CDR2 YSLEER come from the germline V gene. The CDR3 loop spans 16 amino acids. The DNA of the CDR3 is TGCGCCAGCAGCCAGGGGACTAGCGGGGGCACAGATACGCAGTATTTT. The encoded protein is CASSQGTSGGTDTQYF.

J is TRBJ2-3 and V is TRBV11-3; no clear D. The germline V and J ends were trimmed by 2 bases and 7 bases, with 13 bases remaining between them. The CDR3 loop spans 14 amino acids. Germline assignment: CDR1 SGHNT and CDR2 YENEEA. The CDR3: CASSLFAESYTQYF. For the CDR3, the DNA is TGTGCCAGCAGCTTATTTGCGGAATCTTATACGCAGTATTTT.

The chain has TRBV11-2 and TRBJ2-3, with 15 positions matching TRBD2. There are 15 residues in the CDR3. Germline loops: CDR1 SGHAT, CDR2 FQNNGV. V was pared by 4 bases and J by 9 bases, with 5 bases of the junction left unmatched. The CDR3 loop reads CASSSGLAGGLTQYF. CDR3 coding DNA: TGTGCCAGCAGCTCAGGACTAGCGGGAGGGTTAACGCAGTATTTT.